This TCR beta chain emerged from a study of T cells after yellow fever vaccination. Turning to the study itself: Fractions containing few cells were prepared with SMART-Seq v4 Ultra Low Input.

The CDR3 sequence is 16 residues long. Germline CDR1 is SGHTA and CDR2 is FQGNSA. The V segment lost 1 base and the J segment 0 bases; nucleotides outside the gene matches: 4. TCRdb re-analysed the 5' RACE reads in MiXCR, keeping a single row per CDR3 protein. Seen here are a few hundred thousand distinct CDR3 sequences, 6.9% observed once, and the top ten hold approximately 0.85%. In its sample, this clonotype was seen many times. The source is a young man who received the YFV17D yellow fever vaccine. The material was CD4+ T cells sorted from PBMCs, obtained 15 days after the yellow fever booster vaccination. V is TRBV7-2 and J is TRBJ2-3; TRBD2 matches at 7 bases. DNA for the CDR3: TGTGCCAGCAGCTTAGGCGGGAGCGGGAGCACAGATACGCAGTATTTT. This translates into CASSLGGSGSTDTQYF.